This T cell receptor beta chain comes out of a study of T cell responses to AZD1222 COVID-19 vaccine. In regard to this clone: Its antigen is currently unknown.

Whole-study results and caveats: Only six individuals given AZD1222 were seropositive at baseline. Spike-specific TCR depth and breadth grew after two AZD1222 doses.

The CDR3 is 13 amino acids. The V end was cut by 3 bases, the J end by 5 bases, with 8 bases between. Sequenced by immunoSEQ multiplex PCR; TCRdb stores in-frame clones only, minus some. The table has about 170,000 clones, just over 90% seen once. The clonotype comes from an adult in good health. The chain couples TRBV12-3 or TRBV12-4 to TRBJ1-5; D unclear. The specimen was peripheral blood, collected on day 0 of AZD1222 vaccination. The CDR3 loop is CASSFRPDQPQHF. CDR3 DNA: TGTGCCAGCAGTTTCCGGCCAGATCAGCCCCAGCATTTT.